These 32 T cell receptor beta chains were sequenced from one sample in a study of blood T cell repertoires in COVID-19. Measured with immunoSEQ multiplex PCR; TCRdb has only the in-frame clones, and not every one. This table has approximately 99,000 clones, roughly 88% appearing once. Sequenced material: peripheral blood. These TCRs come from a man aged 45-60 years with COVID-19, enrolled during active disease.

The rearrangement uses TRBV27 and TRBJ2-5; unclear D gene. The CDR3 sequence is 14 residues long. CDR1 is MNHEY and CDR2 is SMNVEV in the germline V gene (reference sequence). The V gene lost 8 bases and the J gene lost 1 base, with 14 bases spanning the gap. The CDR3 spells CASSFSGSQETQYF. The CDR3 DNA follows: TGTGCCAGCTCCTTTTCCGGGTCCCAAGAGACCCAGTACTTC.

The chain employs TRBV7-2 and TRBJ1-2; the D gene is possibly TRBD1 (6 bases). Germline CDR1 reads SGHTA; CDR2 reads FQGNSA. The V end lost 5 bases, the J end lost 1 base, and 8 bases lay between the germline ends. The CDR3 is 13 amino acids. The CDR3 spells CASSQQGNYGYTF. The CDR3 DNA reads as TGTGCCAGCAGCCAACAGGGTAACTATGGCTACACCTTC.

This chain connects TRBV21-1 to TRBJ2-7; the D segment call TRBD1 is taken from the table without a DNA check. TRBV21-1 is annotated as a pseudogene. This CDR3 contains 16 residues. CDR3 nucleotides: TGTGCCAGCAGGCCAGGGATTTTGTCGAGCTGTTACGAGCAGTACTTC. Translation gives CASRPGILSSCYEQYF.

CDR3 bases: TGTGCCAGCAGTTCTCAAACAGGGGTCTATGGCTACACCTTC. Protein product: CASSSQTGVYGYTF. The V gene is TRBV27, the J gene TRBJ1-2; 7 bases line up with TRBD1. Looked up from germline, CDR1 is MNHEY and CDR2 is SMNVEV (reference sequence). Trimming removed 4 bases from V and 4 bases from J; junction bases left unmatched: 6. CDR3 length equals 14 residues.

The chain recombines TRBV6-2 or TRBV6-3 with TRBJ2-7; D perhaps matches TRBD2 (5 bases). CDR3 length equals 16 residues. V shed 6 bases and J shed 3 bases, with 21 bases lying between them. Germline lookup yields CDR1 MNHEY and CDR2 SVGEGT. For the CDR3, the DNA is TGTGCCAGCAGCCCTGGGATTGAGGGTACTATCTACGAGCAGTACTTC. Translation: CASSPGIEGTIYEQYF.

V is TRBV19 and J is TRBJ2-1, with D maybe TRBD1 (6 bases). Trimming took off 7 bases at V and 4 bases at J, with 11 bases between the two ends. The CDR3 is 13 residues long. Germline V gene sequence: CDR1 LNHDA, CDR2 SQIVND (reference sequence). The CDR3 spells CASMQGKYNEQFF. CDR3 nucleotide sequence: TGTGCCAGTATGCAGGGGAAGTACAATGAGCAGTTCTTC.

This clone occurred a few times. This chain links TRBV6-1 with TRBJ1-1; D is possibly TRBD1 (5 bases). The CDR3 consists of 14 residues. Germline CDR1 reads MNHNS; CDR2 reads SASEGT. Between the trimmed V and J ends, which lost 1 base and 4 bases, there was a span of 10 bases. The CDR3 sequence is CASSEGWQGTEAFF. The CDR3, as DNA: TGTGCCAGCAGTGAAGGCTGGCAGGGCACTGAAGCTTTCTTT.

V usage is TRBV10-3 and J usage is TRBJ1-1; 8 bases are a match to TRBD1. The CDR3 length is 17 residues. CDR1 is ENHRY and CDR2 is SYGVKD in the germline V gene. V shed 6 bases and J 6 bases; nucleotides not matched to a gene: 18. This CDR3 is CAISFGQGKVLGPEAFF. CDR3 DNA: TGTGCCATCAGCTTCGGACAGGGCAAGGTATTGGGTCCTGAAGCTTTCTTT.

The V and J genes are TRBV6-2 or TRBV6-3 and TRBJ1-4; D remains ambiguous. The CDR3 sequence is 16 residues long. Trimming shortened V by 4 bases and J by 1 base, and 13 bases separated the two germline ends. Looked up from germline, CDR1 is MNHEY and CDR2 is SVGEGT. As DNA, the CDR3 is TGTGCCAGCAGTTCCGCGGGCTTACAAACTAATGAAAAACTGTTTTTT. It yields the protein CASSSAGLQTNEKLFF.

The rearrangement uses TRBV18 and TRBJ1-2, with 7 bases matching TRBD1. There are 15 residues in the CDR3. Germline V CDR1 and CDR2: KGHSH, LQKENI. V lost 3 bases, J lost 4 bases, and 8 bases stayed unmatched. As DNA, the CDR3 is TGTGCCAGCTCACCTGACTTGGGGACAGCCTATGGCTACACCTTC. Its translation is CASSPDLGTAYGYTF.

For the CDR3, the DNA is TGTGCCACCAGTGATTCTCGGACAGCACTCCATATTAATTCACCCCTCCACTTT. Its translation is CATSDSRTALHINSPLHF. The chain carries TRBV24-1 and TRBJ1-6; possibly TRBD1 for D (6 bases). The length of the CDR3 is 18 residues. Germline V gene sequence: CDR1 KGHDR, CDR2 SFDVKD. The V and J ends lost 2 bases and 6 bases respectively, with 19 bases between them.

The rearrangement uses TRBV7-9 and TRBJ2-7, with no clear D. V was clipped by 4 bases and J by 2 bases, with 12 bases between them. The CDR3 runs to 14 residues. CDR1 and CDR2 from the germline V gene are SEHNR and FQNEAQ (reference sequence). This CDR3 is CASSSRRYPYEQYF. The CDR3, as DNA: TGTGCCAGCAGCTCGAGGAGATACCCCTACGAGCAGTACTTC.

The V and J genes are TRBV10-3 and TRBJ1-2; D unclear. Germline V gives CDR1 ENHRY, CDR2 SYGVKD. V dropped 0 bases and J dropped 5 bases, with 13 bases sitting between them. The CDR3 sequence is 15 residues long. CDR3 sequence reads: CAISESIGLPYGYTF. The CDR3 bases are TGTGCCATCAGTGAGTCTATCGGTCTCCCGTATGGCTACACCTTC.

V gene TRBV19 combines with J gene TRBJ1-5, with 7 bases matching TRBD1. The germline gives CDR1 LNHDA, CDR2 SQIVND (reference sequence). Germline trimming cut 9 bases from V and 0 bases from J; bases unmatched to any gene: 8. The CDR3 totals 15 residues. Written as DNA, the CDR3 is TGTGCCAGCCGACAGGGATCTTATAGCAATCAGCCCCAGCATTTT. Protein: CASRQGSYSNQPQHF.

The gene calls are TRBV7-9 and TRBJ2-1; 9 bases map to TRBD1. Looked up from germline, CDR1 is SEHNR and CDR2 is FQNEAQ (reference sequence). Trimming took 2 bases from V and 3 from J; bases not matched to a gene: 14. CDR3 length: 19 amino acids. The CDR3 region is CASSLSRDRAPTVYNEQFF. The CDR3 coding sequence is TGTGCCAGCAGCTTAAGTAGGGACAGGGCCCCGACGGTCTACAATGAGCAGTTCTTC.

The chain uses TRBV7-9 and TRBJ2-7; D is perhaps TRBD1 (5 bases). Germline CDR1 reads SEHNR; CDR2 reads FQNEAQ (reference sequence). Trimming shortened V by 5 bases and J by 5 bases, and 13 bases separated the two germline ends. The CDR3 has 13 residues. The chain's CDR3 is CASSPQGFHEQYF. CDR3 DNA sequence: TGTGCCAGCAGCCCCCAGGGTTTCCACGAGCAGTACTTC.

CDR3 sequence reads: CASSLGGLPSYNEQFF. In nucleotides, the CDR3 is TGCGCCAGCAGCTTGGGGGGCCTCCCCTCCTACAATGAGCAGTTCTTC. The chain recombines TRBV5-1 with TRBJ2-1, with D tentatively TRBD1 (5 bases). Germline CDR1 reads SGHRS; CDR2 reads YFSETQ. The CDR3 loop spans 16 amino acids. Trimming cost V 0 bases and J 0 bases, with 10 bases left between them.

In nucleotides, the CDR3 is TGTGCCAGCAGCTTACATGGGACAGCCTATTCCTCTGGAAACACCATATATTTT. It specifies CASSLHGTAYSSGNTIYF. This chain uses TRBV11-2 with TRBJ1-3; 7 bases fit TRBD1. V lost 2 bases to trimming and J lost 0 bases; unmatched junction nucleotides: 10. CDR1 SGHAT and CDR2 FQNNGV come from the germline V gene. The length of the CDR3 is 18 residues.

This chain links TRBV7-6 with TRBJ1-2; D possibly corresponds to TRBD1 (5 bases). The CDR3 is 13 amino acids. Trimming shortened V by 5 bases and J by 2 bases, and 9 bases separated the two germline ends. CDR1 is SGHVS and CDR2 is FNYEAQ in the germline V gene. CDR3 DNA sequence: TGTGCCAGCAGCGCGGGACGGAACTATGGCTACACCTTC. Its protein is CASSAGRNYGYTF.

The CDR3, as DNA: TGCGCCAGCAGCCCGACCCGATCCGGGACAAATGTTCGTGGCACTGAAGCTTTCTTT. This codes for CASSPTRSGTNVRGTEAFF. This chain connects TRBV5-1 to TRBJ1-1; D might be TRBD1 (6 bases). Germline CDR1 and CDR2: SGHRS and YFSETQ. V lost 4 bases and J lost 4, with 29 bases in between. The CDR3 totals 19 residues. Drawing the rest from reference TRBV5-1 and TRBJ1-1, the complete variable domain is KAGVTQTPRYLIKTRGQQVTLSCSPISGHRSVSWYQQTPGQGLQFLFEYFSETQRNKGNFPGRFSGRQFSNSRSEMNVSTLELGDSALYLCASSPTRSGTNVRGTEAFFGQGTRLTVV.

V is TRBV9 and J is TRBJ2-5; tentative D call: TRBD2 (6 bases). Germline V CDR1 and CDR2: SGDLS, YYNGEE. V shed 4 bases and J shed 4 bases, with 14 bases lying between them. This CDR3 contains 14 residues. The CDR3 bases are TGTGCCAGCAGCCCCCGACTAGGTCGAGAGACCCAGTACTTC. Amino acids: CASSPRLGRETQYF. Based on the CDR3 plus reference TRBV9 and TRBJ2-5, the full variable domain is DSGVTQTPKHLITATGQRVTLRCSPRSGDLSVYWYQQSLDQGLQFLIQYYNGEERAKGNILERFSAQQFPDLHSELNLSSLELGDSALYFCASSPRLGRETQYFGPGTRLLVL.

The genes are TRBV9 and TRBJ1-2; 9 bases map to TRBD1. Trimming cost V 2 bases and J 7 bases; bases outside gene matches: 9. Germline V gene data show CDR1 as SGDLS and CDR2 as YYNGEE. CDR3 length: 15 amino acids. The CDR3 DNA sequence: TGTGCCAGCAGCGTGGGGGGACAGGGATTCTTTGGCTACACCTTC. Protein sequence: CASSVGGQGFFGYTF. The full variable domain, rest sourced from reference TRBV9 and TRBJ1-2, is DSGVTQTPKHLITATGQRVTLRCSPRSGDLSVYWYQQSLDQGLQFLIQYYNGEERAKGNILERFSAQQFPDLHSELNLSSLELGDSALYFCASSVGGQGFFGYTFGSGTRLTVV.

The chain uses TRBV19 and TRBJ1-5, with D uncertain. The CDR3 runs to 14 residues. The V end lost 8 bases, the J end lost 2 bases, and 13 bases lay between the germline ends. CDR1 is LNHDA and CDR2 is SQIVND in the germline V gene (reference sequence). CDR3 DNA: TGTGCCAGTTTCGAGGGAGTGGGCAATCAGCCCCAGCATTTT. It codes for CASFEGVGNQPQHF.

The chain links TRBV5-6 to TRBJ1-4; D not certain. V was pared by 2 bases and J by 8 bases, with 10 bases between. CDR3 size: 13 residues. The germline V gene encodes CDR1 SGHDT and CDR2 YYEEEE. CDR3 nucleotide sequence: TGTGCCAGCAGCTTCGGACGGGAGGAAAAACTGTTTTTT. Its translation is CASSFGREEKLFF.

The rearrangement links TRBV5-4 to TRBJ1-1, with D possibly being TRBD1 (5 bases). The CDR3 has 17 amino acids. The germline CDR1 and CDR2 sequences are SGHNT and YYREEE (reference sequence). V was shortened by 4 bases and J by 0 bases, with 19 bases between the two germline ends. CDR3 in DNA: TGTGCCAGCAGCCCGGGACTCCCCGATTTTATGAACACTGAAGCTTTCTTT. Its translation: CASSPGLPDFMNTEAFF.

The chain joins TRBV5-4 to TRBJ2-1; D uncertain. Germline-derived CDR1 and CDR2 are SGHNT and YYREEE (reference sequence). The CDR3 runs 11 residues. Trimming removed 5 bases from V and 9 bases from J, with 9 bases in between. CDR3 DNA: TGTGCCAGCAGTCCTGGGCGTGAGCAGTTCTTC. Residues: CASSPGREQFF. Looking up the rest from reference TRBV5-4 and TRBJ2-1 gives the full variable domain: ETGVTQSPTHLIKTRGQQVTLRCSSQSGHNTVSWYQQALGQGPQFIFQYYREEENGRGNFPPRFSGLQFPNYSSELNVNALELDDSALYLCASSPGREQFFGPGTRLTVL.

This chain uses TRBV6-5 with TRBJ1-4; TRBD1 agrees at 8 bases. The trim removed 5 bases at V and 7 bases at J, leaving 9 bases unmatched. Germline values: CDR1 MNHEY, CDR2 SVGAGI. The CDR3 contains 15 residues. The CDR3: CASSQMTGAFEKLFF. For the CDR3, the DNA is TGTGCCAGCAGTCAAATGACAGGGGCCTTTGAAAAACTGTTTTTT.

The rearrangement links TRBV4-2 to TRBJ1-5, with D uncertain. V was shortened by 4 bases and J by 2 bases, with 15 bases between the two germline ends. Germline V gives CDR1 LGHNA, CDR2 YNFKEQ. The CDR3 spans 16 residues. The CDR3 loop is CASSPQAGRGNQPQHF. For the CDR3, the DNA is TGTGCCAGCAGCCCCCAGGCCGGGAGAGGCAATCAGCCCCAGCATTTT.

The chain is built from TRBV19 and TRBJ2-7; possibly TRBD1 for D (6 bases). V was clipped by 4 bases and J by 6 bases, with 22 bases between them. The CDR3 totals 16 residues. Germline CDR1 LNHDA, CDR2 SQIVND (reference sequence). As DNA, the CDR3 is TGTGCCAGTAGTACGGGCCGAGGGGGTACCACTCTCGAGCAGTACTTC. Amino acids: CASSTGRGGTTLEQYF.

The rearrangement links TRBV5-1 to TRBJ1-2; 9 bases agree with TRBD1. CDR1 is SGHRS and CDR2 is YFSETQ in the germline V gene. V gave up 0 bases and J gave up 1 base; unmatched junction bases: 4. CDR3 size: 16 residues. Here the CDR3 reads CASSLEGTGNNYGYTF. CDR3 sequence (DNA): TGCGCCAGCAGCTTGGAAGGGACAGGGAATAACTATGGCTACACCTTC. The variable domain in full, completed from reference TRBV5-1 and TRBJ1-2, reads KAGVTQTPRYLIKTRGQQVTLSCSPISGHRSVSWYQQTPGQGLQFLFEYFSETQRNKGNFPGRFSGRQFSNSRSEMNVSTLELGDSALYLCASSLEGTGNNYGYTFGSGTRLTVV.

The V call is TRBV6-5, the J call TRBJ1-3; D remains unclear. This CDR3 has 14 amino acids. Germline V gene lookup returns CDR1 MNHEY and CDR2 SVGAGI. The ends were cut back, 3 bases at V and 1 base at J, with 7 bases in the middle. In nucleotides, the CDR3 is TGTGCCAGCAGTTATGGGCTTTCTGGAAACACCATATATTTT. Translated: CASSYGLSGNTIYF.

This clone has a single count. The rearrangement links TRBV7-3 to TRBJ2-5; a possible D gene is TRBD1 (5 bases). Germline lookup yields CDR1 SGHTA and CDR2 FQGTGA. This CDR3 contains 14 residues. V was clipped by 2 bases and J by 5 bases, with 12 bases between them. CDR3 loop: CASSLGPGQETQYF. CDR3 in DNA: TGTGCCAGCAGCTTAGGGCCAGGGCAGGAGACCCAGTACTTC. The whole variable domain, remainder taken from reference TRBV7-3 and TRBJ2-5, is GAGVSQTPSNKVTEKGKYVELRCDPISGHTALYWYRQSLGQGPEFLIYFQGTGAADDSGLPNDRFFAVRPEGSVSTLKIQRTERGDSAVYLCASSLGPGQETQYFGPGTRLLVL.